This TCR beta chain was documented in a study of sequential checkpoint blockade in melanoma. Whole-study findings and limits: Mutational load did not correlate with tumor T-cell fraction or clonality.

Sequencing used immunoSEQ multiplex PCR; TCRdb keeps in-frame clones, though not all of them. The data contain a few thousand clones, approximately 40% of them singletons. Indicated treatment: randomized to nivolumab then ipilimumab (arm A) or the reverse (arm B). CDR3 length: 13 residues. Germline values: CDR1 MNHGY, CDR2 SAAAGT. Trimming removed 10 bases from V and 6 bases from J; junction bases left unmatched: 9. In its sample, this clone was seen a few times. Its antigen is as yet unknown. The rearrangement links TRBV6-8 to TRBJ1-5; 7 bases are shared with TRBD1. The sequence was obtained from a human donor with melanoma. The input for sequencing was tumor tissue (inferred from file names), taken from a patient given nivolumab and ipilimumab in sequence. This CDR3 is CAIRATGIQPQHF. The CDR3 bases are TGTGCCATCAGAGCGACAGGGATTCAGCCCCAGCATTTT.